These T cell receptor beta chains were read from a single sample in a study of blood T cell repertoires in COVID-19. Profiled with immunoSEQ multiplex PCR; TCRdb holds only in-frame clones, not every one. This table holds 150,000 to 200,000 clones, about 86% found once. Sequencing used peripheral blood. These receptors were collected from a woman aged 70-85 years who had recovered from COVID-19. CDR3s include the opening cysteine and the closing phenylalanine or tryptophan. The D gene is left open where the match is weak. Clone size is stated in some rows and not others, as once, few, many or a class when expanded.

j_call | v_call | clone_size | d_call | cdr3_nt | cdr3_aa
TRBJ2-3 | TRBV25-1 | . | . | TGTGCCAGCACCCCCAGTGGGGGGTCCCCCGGGACAGATACGCAGTATTTT | CASTPSGGSPGTDTQYF
TRBJ2-1 | TRBV28 | . | . | TGTGCCAGCCTCTCGGGACTCGCCACCTACAATGAGCAGTTCTTC | CASLSGLATYNEQFF
TRBJ2-5 | TRBV7-7 | few | TRBD1 | TGTGCTAGCAGCTTAGGGTCGGCTGACAGGGCGGAGACCCAGTACTTC | CASSLGSADRAETQYF
TRBJ1-2 | TRBV5-4 | . | TRBD1 | TGTGCCAGCAGACCGGACAGGGTGGCCAACTATGGCTACACCTTC | CASRPDRVANYGYTF
TRBJ1-6 | TRBV11-3 | few | TRBD1 | TGTGCCAGCAGCTTACGACAGGGGAATTCACCCCTCCACTTT | CASSLRQGNSPLHF
TRBJ2-5 | TRBV4-2 | . | . | TGTGCCAGCAGCCAAGGTTGGGCTAGCGAACAAGAGACCCAGTACTTC | CASSQGWASEQETQYF
TRBJ2-7 | TRBV10-1 | . | TRBD1 | TGCGCCAGCAGTGACCCCGGGACAGGGACCTACGAGCAGTACTTC | CASSDPGTGTYEQYF
TRBJ2-5 | TRBV28 | many | TRBD1 | TGTGCCAGCAGGGAGACAGGGGGCCGGCAGACCCAGTACTTC | CASRETGGRQTQYF
TRBJ2-4 | TRBV5-1 | . | TRBD1 | TGCGCCAGCAGCTTCGGGCAGGGGGACATTCAGTACTTC | CASSFGQGDIQYF
TRBJ1-3 | TRBV6-5 | . | TRBD1 | TGTGCCAGCAATGGACAGGGGCCGAGCACCATATATTTT | CASNGQGPSTIYF
TRBJ1-5 | TRBV9 | few | . | TGTGCCAGCAGCGCCACCGGGGATCAGCCCCAGCATTTT | CASSATGDQPQHF
TRBJ1-1 | TRBV27 | . | . | TGTGCCAGCAGTTTGGGGCGGGGCACTGAAGCTTTCTTT | CASSLGRGTEAFF
TRBJ2-2 | TRBV29-1 | . | . | TGCAGCGTTGACCCAGGGAACACCGGGGAGCTGTTTTTT | CSVDPGNTGELFF
TRBJ1-5 | TRBV28 | . | . | TGTGCCAGCACCAACCCACGGGAGCCCCAGCATTTT | CASTNPREPQHF
TRBJ2-7 | TRBV25-1 | . | . | TGTGCCAGCAGCGGTCAAAGAGCCTCCTACGAGCAGTACTTC | CASSGQRASYEQYF
TRBJ2-1 | TRBV5-1 | . | TRBD2 | TGCGCCAGCAGCTTGGCCGGGAGCGGGAGCTCCTACAATGAGCAGTTCTTC | CASSLAGSGSSYNEQFF
TRBJ2-5 | TRBV5-1 | . | TRBD1 | TGCGCCAGCGGCCAAACAGGGGGCCAAGAGACCCAGTACTTC | CASGQTGGQETQYF
TRBJ1-5 | TRBV7-9 | . | TRBD1 | TGTGCCAGCACCACCGGGACAGGGGTTTATAGCAATCAGCCCCAGCATTTT | CASTTGTGVYSNQPQHF
TRBJ2-5 | TRBV5-6 | . | . | TGTGCCAGCAGCTTGCCCGGGATGGAGACCCAGTACTTC | CASSLPGMETQYF
TRBJ1-2 | TRBV2 | . | TRBD1 | TGTGCCAGCCGAACAGGGGGCCGGGGGTATGGCTACACCTTC | CASRTGGRGYGYTF